Listed below are T cell receptor beta chains from one sample, sequenced in a study of blood T cell repertoires in COVID-19. Here immunoSEQ multiplex PCR was the method, and the copy in TCRdb shows in-frame clones only, minus some. The sample has fewer than 90,000 clones, 88% seen once. Specimen: peripheral blood. These receptors all stem from a human donor in a cohort sampled during active COVID-19. The CDR3 runs from the conserved cysteine through the conserved F or W. A D gene is named only where the DNA matches it firmly. Rows give clone size only sometimes, using once, few, many, or a class for an expanded clone.

j_call v_call d_call clone_size cdr3_aa cdr3_nt
TRBJ2-1 TRBV5-1 - - CASSLPGDEQFF TGCGCCAGCAGCTTGCCCGGGGATGAGCAGTTCTTC
TRBJ1-1 TRBV19 TRBD1 - CASISTRQGAVTEAFF TGTGCCAGTATCTCAACCCGACAGGGGGCCGTCACTGAAGCTTTCTTT
TRBJ2-5 TRBV6-6 - - CASTPGETQYF TGTGCCAGCACACCCGGGGAGACCCAGTACTTC
TRBJ2-2 TRBV4-2 - - CASSQEERKSYTGELFF TGTGCCAGCAGCCAAGAAGAGCGAAAAAGTTACACCGGGGAGCTGTTTTTT
TRBJ2-7 TRBV25-1 - - CASSDDSGTYEQYF TGTGCCAGCAGTGATGATAGCGGAACATACGAGCAGTACTTC
TRBJ2-1 TRBV6-5 TRBD1 - CASSLQGAGEQFF TGTGCCAGCAGTCTACAGGGGGCCGGCGAGCAGTTCTTC
TRBJ2-5 TRBV29-1 TRBD2 - CSVEELAGGIETQYF TGCAGCGTTGAAGAACTAGCGGGAGGAATAGAGACCCAGTACTTC
TRBJ1-6 TRBV28 TRBD1 - CASSARVTGNSPLHF TGTGCCAGCAGTGCCAGGGTGACAGGGAATTCACCCCTCCACTTT
TRBJ2-1 TRBV6-4 TRBD2 - CARGLAFCNEQFF TGTGCCAGAGGACTAGCTTTCTGCAATGAGCAGTTCTTC
TRBJ1-1 TRBV11-2 - - CASRTTEDTEAFF TGTGCCAGCAGAACGACAGAAGACACTGAAGCTTTCTTT
TRBJ2-1 TRBV19 TRBD2 - CASSIWTSGRNEQFF TGTGCCAGTAGTATATGGACTAGCGGGAGGAATGAGCAGTTCTTC
TRBJ2-5 TRBV3-1/TRBV3-2 TRBD2 - CASSQVVAGAGGLAKKETQYF TGTGCCAGCAGCCAAGTGGTTGCGGGAGCCGGCGGCTTGGCAAAAAAAGAGACCCAGTACTTC
TRBJ2-1 TRBV7-9 TRBD1 - CASSLRTTGTGNEQFF TGTGCCAGCAGCTTACGTACTACCGGGACAGGGAATGAGCAGTTCTTC
TRBJ2-1 TRBV5-1 TRBD1 - CASSGATGNEAYNEQFF TGCGCCAGCAGCGGCGCGACAGGGAACGAGGCCTACAATGAGCAGTTCTTC
TRBJ2-3 TRBV7-3 - - CASSLSGGARDTQYF TGTGCCAGCAGCTTATCCGGCGGGGCCAGAGATACGCAGTATTTT
TRBJ1-5 TRBV7-2 - few CASSLTGKGNQPQHF TGTGCCAGCAGCTTAACAGGGAAGGGCAATCAGCCCCAGCATTTT
TRBJ1-5 TRBV12-3/TRBV12-4 - - CASSELGQPQHF TGTGCCAGCAGTGAGCTAGGTCAGCCCCAGCATTTT
TRBJ1-1 TRBV28 TRBD1 few CASNQSGTGGTEAFF TGTGCCAGCAACCAATCCGGGACAGGGGGTACTGAAGCTTTCTTT
TRBJ2-6 TRBV27 TRBD1 few CASTDRGYGANVLTF TGTGCCAGCACGGACAGGGGGTATGGGGCCAACGTCCTGACTTTC
TRBJ1-1 TRBV19 - - CASKWGVGDTEAFF TGTGCCAGTAAATGGGGAGTCGGGGACACTGAAGCTTTCTTT
TRBJ2-1 TRBV7-9 TRBD2 - CASSWTSGARATYNEQFF TGTGCCAGCAGCTGGACTAGCGGAGCCCGAGCCACCTACAATGAGCAGTTCTTC
TRBJ1-5 TRBV18 TRBD1 - CASSLGTGDQPQHF TGTGCCAGCTCACTGGGGACAGGCGATCAGCCCCAGCATTTT
TRBJ1-2 TRBV10-3 - - CAISDAYGGYGYTF TGTGCCATCAGTGATGCGTACGGGGGCTATGGCTACACCTTC
TRBJ1-5 TRBV4-1 TRBD1 - CASSHPDRAQPQHF TGCGCCAGCAGCCACCCGGACAGGGCTCAGCCCCAGCATTTT
TRBJ2-1 TRBV7-2 - - CASSLATASNEQFF TGTGCCAGCAGCTTAGCGACGGCTAGCAATGAGCAGTTCTTC
TRBJ2-1 TRBV2 - - CASRGLAPYNEQFF TGTGCCAGCAGGGGTCTAGCCCCTTACAATGAGCAGTTCTTC
TRBJ1-2 TRBV2 - - CASSEGPANYGYTF TGTGCCAGCAGTGAGGGGCCAGCCAACTATGGCTACACCTTC
TRBJ1-2 TRBV6-4 - - CASRGQGTF TGTGCCAGCAGGGGGCAGGGCACCTTC
TRBJ2-2 TRBV9 - - CASSVELTGELFF TGTGCCAGCAGCGTAGAACTCACCGGGGAGCTGTTTTTT
TRBJ1-2 TRBV6-5 - - CASIKQGSGGYTF TGTGCCAGCATCAAACAGGGTTCGGGTGGCTACACCTTC
TRBJ1-2 TRBV19 - - CASSNGRIYGYTF TGTGCCAGTAGTAATGGCAGAATCTATGGCTACACCTTC
TRBJ2-7 TRBV18 - - CASSAPTSRAEQYF TGTGCCAGCTCAGCTCCGACTAGTCGGGCCGAGCAGTACTTC
TRBJ1-5 TRBV6-2/TRBV6-3 - - CASSQTVNGNQPQHF TGTGCCAGCAGTCAAACGGTTAATGGCAATCAGCCCCAGCATTTT
TRBJ2-1 TRBV9 - - CASSVLDTEQFF TGTGCCAGCAGCGTATTAGATACTGAGCAGTTCTTC
TRBJ2-3 TRBV5-4 TRBD2 - CASSPSGGIGRDTQYF TGTGCCAGCAGCCCGAGCGGGGGGATTGGAAGAGATACGCAGTATTTT
TRBJ2-2 TRBV3-1/TRBV3-2 - once CASSYGRGNTGELFF TGTGCCAGCAGCTACGGACGGGGGAACACCGGGGAGCTGTTTTTT
TRBJ1-5 TRBV28 TRBD1 - CASRDRVRNQPQHF TGTGCCAGCAGGGACAGGGTTAGGAATCAGCCCCAGCATTTT
TRBJ2-7 TRBV5-1 TRBD2 few CASSFNSGGGSYEQYF TGCGCCAGCAGCTTCAATAGCGGGGGAGGCTCCTACGAGCAGTACTTC
TRBJ2-2 TRBV29-1 - - CSVEVSGGRNTGELFF TGCAGCGTTGAAGTATCTGGGGGGAGGAACACCGGGGAGCTGTTTTTT
TRBJ2-1 TRBV29-1 TRBD1 few CSVRTGGHNEQFF TGCAGCGTGCGGACAGGGGGACACAATGAGCAGTTCTTC
TRBJ1-1 TRBV7-9 - - CASSLEQNTEAFF TGTGCCAGCAGCTTAGAACAAAACACTGAAGCTTTCTTT
TRBJ2-5 TRBV7-9 - once CASSLGGGETQYF TGTGCCAGCAGTTTGGGAGGGGGTGAGACCCAGTACTTC
TRBJ2-1 TRBV9 - - CASSVTDNEQFF TGTGCCAGCAGCGTAACTGACAATGAGCAGTTCTTC
TRBJ1-1 TRBV20-1 - - CSATEQSGTEAFF TGCAGTGCTACTGAACAGTCTGGCACTGAAGCTTTCTTT
TRBJ2-3 TRBV9 TRBD2 - CASSVSAGGLSDTQYF TGTGCCAGCAGCGTTTCAGCGGGAGGGCTGTCAGATACGCAGTATTTT
TRBJ1-2 TRBV7-2 - - CASSLNVRDTKGNGYTF TGTGCCAGCAGCTTAAACGTCCGAGACACCAAGGGGAATGGCTACACCTTC
TRBJ2-2 TRBV7-7 TRBD1 - CASSLLGGQDSGELFF TGTGCTAGCAGCTTACTAGGGGGCCAGGATAGCGGGGAGCTGTTTTTT
TRBJ1-6 TRBV19 - once CASTSSYNSPLHF TGTGCCAGCACCAGCTCCTATAATTCACCCCTCCACTTT
TRBJ2-3 TRBV6-4 TRBD2 - CASSDSGRAPDTQYF TGTGCCAGCAGTGACTCAGGGAGGGCCCCAGATACGCAGTATTTT
TRBJ2-3 TRBV5-6 - - CASSLGGVTSTDTQYF TGTGCCAGCAGCTTGGGAGGAGTTACTAGCACAGATACGCAGTATTTT
TRBJ1-4 TRBV3-1/TRBV3-2 TRBD1 - CASSQLGTGVRKLFF TGTGCCAGCAGCCAATTGGGGACAGGGGTAAGGAAACTGTTTTTT
TRBJ1-1 TRBV5-1 - - CASSFKWGDTEAFF TGCGCCAGCAGCTTTAAGTGGGGGGACACTGAAGCTTTCTTT
TRBJ1-1 TRBV12-3/TRBV12-4 - - CATGQGQGTEAFF TGTGCCACAGGGCAGGGTCAAGGCACTGAAGCTTTCTTT
TRBJ2-3 TRBV6-2/TRBV6-3 TRBD2 - CASSYSASGSTDTQYF TGTGCCAGCAGTTACAGCGCTAGCGGGAGCACAGATACGCAGTATTTT
TRBJ1-2 TRBV6-1 - - CASSENGGPPYGYTF TGTGCCAGCAGTGAAAATGGAGGGCCCCCTTATGGCTACACCTTC
TRBJ2-3 TRBV12-3/TRBV12-4 - - CASSLARGHTQYF TGTGCCAGCAGCCTCGCTCGGGGTCATACGCAGTATTTT
TRBJ1-6 TRBV5-1 - few CASRLELPGSPLHF TGCGCCAGCAGGCTGGAACTCCCGGGTTCACCCCTCCACTTT
TRBJ2-7 TRBV7-2 TRBD2 - CASSARPGLAAVPLYEQYF TGTGCCAGCAGCGCCAGACCGGGACTAGCCGCAGTACCCCTTTACGAGCAGTACTTC
TRBJ1-1 TRBV6-6 TRBD1 - CASSPGQEGVHTEAFF TGTGCCAGCAGTCCCGGACAGGAGGGGGTTCACACTGAAGCTTTCTTT
TRBJ2-3 TRBV11-2 - - CASSLGGTVSTDTQYF TGTGCCAGCAGCTTAGGCGGGACTGTGAGCACAGATACGCAGTATTTT